The clone carrying this T cell receptor (beta chain) has only a few counts. The data belong to a study of blood T cell repertoires in COVID-19. Background on the study: Sites in the United States, Italy and Spain provided acute and convalescent COVID-19 samples. T cells, B-cell-depleted T cells, or PBMCs provided the cDNA or gDNA that served as material.

This CDR3 is 15 amino acids long. Trimming removed 5 bases from V and 0 bases from J; junction bases left unmatched: 5. The V gene's germline CDR1 is SGHTA and CDR2 FQGNSA. The authors' processing: Reference gene primer amplification in the assay estimated nucleated cell counts. Sequencing was performed with immunoSEQ multiplex PCR; in TCRdb, only in-frame clones are kept and a portion is missing. V and J calls and clone size follow that table, whereas D and trimming were derived from the DNA. The sample lists 250,000 to 300,000 clones, 80% to 85% seen once, with 4.2% in the top ten. This receptor was identified in a man in his 60s with acute or convalescent COVID-19. The rearrangement links TRBV7-2 to TRBJ2-7; 9 nucleotides match TRBD1. Material for sequencing was peripheral blood. CDR3 amino acids: CASSPGQGFSYEQYF. The CDR3 DNA sequence: TGTGCCAGCAGCCCAGGACAGGGGTTCTCCTACGAGCAGTACTTC.